The 17 T cell receptor beta chains listed next were all sequenced from one sample in a study of CD8 T cells in cerebrospinal fluid in Alzheimer's disease. TCRdb reprocessed the 10x single-cell sequencing reads and reports one entry per CDR3 protein, with no DNA. Reported are about 1,100 distinct CDR3 sequences; the ten largest clones contain about 8.3%. Sequencing used cerebrospinal fluid. These receptors all come from a human donor in good health.

Its frequency marks this clonotype as medium-sized (0.01 to 0.1%). The chain joins TRBV19 to TRBJ2-5; TCRdb proposes TRBD1, but this gene call is untestable without DNA. Germline V CDR1 and CDR2: LNHDA, SQIVND (reference sequence). The CDR3 consists of 18 residues. CDR3 sequence: CASSIDLWSGTEEETQYF.

By frequency, this clonotype registers medium-sized. This rearrangement joins TRBV7-2 to TRBJ2-1. Germline V gene sequence: CDR1 SGHTA, CDR2 FQGNSA. The CDR3 runs 13 residues. The CDR3 sequence: CASRRTATWEQFF.

This clonotype is labeled medium-sized based on frequency. The chain combines TRBV6-1 with TRBJ1-6. The CDR3 spans 14 residues. Per germline, CDR1 MNHNS and CDR2 SASEGT. This CDR3 reads CASSGQGGYSPLHF.

This clonotype is identified as medium-sized from frequency. This CDR3 is CASTLGGGANNEQFF. This rearrangement joins TRBV3-1 to TRBJ2-1; TCRdb's assignment of TRBD1 cannot be checked, as there is no DNA. The CDR3 spans 15 residues. Germline loops: CDR1 LGHDT, CDR2 YNNKEL (reference sequence).

This clonotype is classed as medium-sized by frequency. The chain joins TRBV28 to TRBJ2-2; TCRdb lists TRBD1, though no DNA is available to test this call. CDR1 is MDHEN and CDR2 is SYDVKM in the germline V gene. This CDR3 is 15 amino acids long. CDR3 protein: CASSSRTGRTGELFF. Using reference TRBV28 and TRBJ2-2 for the parts outside the CDR3, the full variable domain is DVKVTQSSRYLVKRTGEKVFLECVQDMDHENMFWYRQDPGLGLRLIYFSYDVKMKEKGDIPEGYSVSREKKERFSLILESASTNQTSMYLCASSSRTGRTGELFFGEGSRLTVL.

Considering frequency, this clonotype is large. The chain links TRBV5-1 to TRBJ2-5. The V gene's germline CDR1 is SGHRS and CDR2 YFSETQ. The CDR3 has 11 residues. The CDR3 region is CASTNQETQYF.

Considering frequency, this clonotype is medium-sized. The rearrangement joins TRBV6-1 to TRBJ1-6; TCRdb selects TRBD1, and the lack of DNA leaves this call unchecked. The germline V gene has CDR1 MNHNS and CDR2 SASEGT. This CDR3 has 15 amino acids. The CDR3 reads CASSAVGQGNSPLHF.

This clonotype ranks as large in terms of frequency. This chain connects TRBV5-4 to TRBJ2-3; TCRdb returns TRBD1, unconfirmable since there is no DNA. The CDR3 sequence is 17 residues long. Germline V lookup: CDR1 SGHNT, CDR2 YYREEE (reference sequence). CDR3 sequence: CASSSLEGGPSRDTQYF.

Its frequency marks this clonotype as medium-sized. This chain joins TRBV4-2 and TRBJ1-1; the D call of TRBD1 rests on TCRdb alone, since no DNA is present to check it. Germline V gene sequence: CDR1 LGHNA, CDR2 YNFKEQ. This CDR3 contains 13 residues. The CDR3 region is CASRQEGGREAFF.

According to its frequency, this clonotype is medium-sized. The V and J genes are TRBV20-1 and TRBJ2-2; absent DNA, TCRdb's TRBD1 call cannot be checked. CDR1 is DFQATT, CDR2 SNEGSKA, per germline (reference sequence). The CDR3 has 20 residues. The CDR3 sequence is CSAMGPRTGVSPSNTGELFF.

Its frequency marks this clonotype as medium-sized. The genes are TRBV25-1 and TRBJ1-3; absent DNA, TCRdb's TRBD1 call cannot be checked. The germline V gene has CDR1 MGHDK and CDR2 SYGVNS. The CDR3 loop spans 17 amino acids. This chain's CDR3 is CASSLQSRGSSGNTIYF.

This clonotype ranks as large (0.1 to 1%) in terms of frequency. The genes are TRBV2 and TRBJ1-1; TCRdb outputs TRBD1, but without DNA this stays unchecked. Per the germline V gene, CDR1 is SNHLY and CDR2 is FYNNEI. The CDR3 runs to 13 residues. The CDR3 sequence: CASRSLGSGEAFF.

According to its frequency, this clonotype is medium-sized. V usage is TRBV7-2 and J usage is TRBJ2-3; the TCRdb call, TRBD2, lacks DNA for checking. The germline CDR1 and CDR2 sequences are SGHTA and FQGNSA. This CDR3 has 16 residues. Here the CDR3 reads CASSLIPGGGADTQYF. The full variable domain, its missing parts supplied by reference TRBV7-2 and TRBJ2-3, is GAGVSQSPSNKVTEKGKDVELRCDPISGHTALYWYRQSLGQGLEFLIYFQGNSAPDKSGLPSDRFSAERTGGSVSTLTIQRTQQEDSAVYLCASSLIPGGGADTQYFGPGTRLTVL.

The chain carries TRBV29-1 and TRBJ2-1; TCRdb's assignment of TRBD2 cannot be checked, as there is no DNA. This CDR3 contains 17 residues. Looked up from germline, CDR1 is SQVTM and CDR2 is ANQGSEA. CDR3: CSVCLQQGLPSYNEQFF.

Measured by frequency, this clonotype is medium-sized. The V gene is TRBV7-6, the J gene TRBJ2-7. Germline CDR1 and CDR2: SGHVS and FNYEAQ. This CDR3 is built from 13 residues. The CDR3 loop reads CASSFGPQYEQYF.

Measured by frequency, this clonotype is medium-sized. The CDR3 is CASTGFGGAYEQYF. The J gene is TRBJ2-7, the V gene TRBV6-1; TCRdb calls TRBD2, which cannot be checked without DNA. The germline gives CDR1 MNHNS, CDR2 SASEGT. The length of the CDR3 is 14 residues.

In terms of frequency, this clonotype is medium-sized. The chain joins TRBV21-1 to TRBJ2-7; TCRdb selects TRBD1, and the lack of DNA leaves this call unchecked. TRBV21-1 corresponds to a pseudogene. This CDR3 is 15 amino acids long. CDR3 sequence reads: CASTASGHQRYEQYF.